Detailed here is one T cell receptor beta chain. The antigen remains unidentified. This sample stems from a study of shared clonotypes between healthy human individuals. CDR1 SNHLY and CDR2 FYNNEI come from the germline V gene. V was clipped by 5 bases and J by 3 bases; unmatched bases: 8. CDR3 length: 15 residues. The method was immunoSEQ multiplex PCR; TCRdb's version includes in-frame clones alone and lacks a portion of them. The table records roughly 2.2 million clones, approximately 93% of them present only once. Overall study findings and caveats: Non-shared clonotypes had lower generation probabilities than those shared by all four donors. Inspection by rarefaction showed sorted-subset sequencing to be incomplete despite large depth. Around 5% was the fraction of naive CD4 clonotypes found shared across a few donors.

The V and J genes are TRBV2 and TRBJ2-7, with TRBD2 matching 9 bases. The clonotype originates from a man between 18 and 29 years old in good health. Some clones in this sample may be carry-over from other donors' samples. What was sequenced was naive CD4+ T cells from PBMCs. Subset here: CD45RA+ positively selected. CDR3: CASSPMTSGDYEQYF. CDR3 coding DNA: TGTGCCAGCAGTCCTATGACTAGCGGAGACTACGAGCAGTACTTC.